The clone carrying this T cell receptor (beta chain) occurred many times. The sample comes from a study of CD4 and CD8 cells across lung adenocarcinoma regions. One entry per CDR3 protein results from TCRdb running MiXCR on the PCR reads. The data hold 25,000 to 30,000 distinct CDR3 sequences, with around 56% observed a single time. Localized lung adenocarcinoma, a non-small cell lung cancer, affected the donors. Germline CDR1 reads MNHEY; CDR2 reads SMNVEV (reference sequence). V shed 8 bases, J shed 2 bases, and the junction held 14 bases outside the gene matches. The CDR3 has 16 residues. The sequenced sample was CD8+ T cells from the center of a lung tumor. The TCR comes from a male donor with lung adenocarcinoma. The CD4 and CD8 labels of this study may be unreliable. V and J are TRBV27 and TRBJ2-7; TRBD1 aligns across 8 bases. CDR3 nucleotide sequence: TGTGCCAGCGGATTGCTCGGGACAGGCGCACCCTACGAGCAGTACTTC. Its protein product is CASGLLGTGAPYEQYF.